The sequence of this T cell receptor beta chain was determined in a study of immune heterogeneity within non-small cell lung tumors. Bulk tumor genomic DNA constituted the template, at 550 to 750 ng per sample. In surgery, several biopsies were collected from each primary tumor at widely spaced sites. The study enrolled patients with untreated, newly diagnosed non-small cell lung cancer who underwent curative surgery. In a multiplex PCR, 32 V and 13 J primers amplified TCR beta CDR3. Each CDR3 protein gets one entry after TCRdb re-called the multiplex PCR reads with MiXCR. The sample lists approximately 9,800 distinct CDR3 sequences; 15% to 20% were seen once. CDR1 and CDR2 (germline): MGHRA, YSYEKL. There are 16 residues in the CDR3. The germline V and J ends were trimmed by 3 bases and 3 bases, with 17 bases remaining between them.

The material sequenced was lung tumor tissue. The chain joins TRBV4-1 to TRBJ2-5, with D hard to call. The sequence was collected from a man aged 35 to 55 with non-small cell lung cancer. CDR3 sequence (DNA): TGCGCCAGCAGCCAGGCCGGAAGAGCTTCGGAAGAGACCCAGTACTTC. Translation gives CASSQAGRASEETQYF.